This TCR beta chain was observed in a study of blood T cell repertoires in COVID-19. As for the study in general: The United States, Italy and Spain were the sources of the acute and convalescent COVID-19 samples. T cells, B-cell-depleted T cells, or PBMCs supplied cDNA or gDNA.

Study processing details: By means of reference gene primer amplification, nucleated cell counts were estimated. The data were produced by immunoSEQ multiplex PCR, yet TCRdb's version contains in-frame clones alone and is incomplete. The V and J calls and the clone size are those of that table, but D and trimming were determined from the DNA. The data contain 70,000 to 100,000 clones, 88% of them seen just once; the ten biggest clones take up 4.5% to 5.5%. The CDR3 runs to 14 residues. CDR1 MDHEN and CDR2 SYDVKM come from the germline V gene. Germline trimming cut 6 bases from V and 4 bases from J; bases unmatched to any gene: 3.

The rearrangement links TRBV28 to TRBJ2-1, with TRBD2 matching 10 bases. What was sequenced was peripheral blood. The source of this sequence is a woman aged 80 or older with active COVID-19. The CDR3 protein is CASRLAGVYNEQFF. The CDR3 coding sequence is TGTGCCAGCAGGCTAGCGGGAGTATACAATGAGCAGTTCTTC.